A selection of T cell receptor beta chains follows, all from one sample in a study of shared clonotypes between healthy human individuals. Sequencing used immunoSEQ multiplex PCR; TCRdb keeps in-frame clones, though not all of them. The data show 2 million to 2.5 million clones, approximately 95% seen once. Source material: naive CD4+ T cells from PBMCs. The receptor set was obtained from a man aged 18-30 years in good health. Some clones in this sample may be carry-over from other donors' samples. CDR3s include the opening cysteine and the closing phenylalanine or tryptophan.

>TRBJ2-5|TRBV6-5
CASSYLSGQETQYF
>TRBJ2-1|TRBV10-2
CASSGTSGIPHEQFF
>TRBJ2-7|TRBV5-1
CASSLGQGLDEQYF
>TRBJ1-5|TRBV27
CASSSRQGALNQPQHF
>TRBJ1-5|TRBV30
CAWSLRGNQPQHF
>TRBJ2-5|TRBV5-1
CASSFGQGQETQYF
>TRBJ2-7|TRBV28
CASSTAGTLAYEQYF
>TRBJ2-3|TRBV13
CASSLDPTDTQYF
>TRBJ1-5|TRBV9
CASSVEGMRGQPQHF
>TRBJ1-5|TRBV2
CASTSLKYSNQPQHF
>TRBJ1-2|TRBV5-1
CASSLQGTNYGYTF
>TRBJ2-5|TRBV7-3
CASSLIPGTGQETQYF
>TRBJ1-3|TRBV6-5
CASSYNPGPLYF
>TRBJ1-3|TRBV7-6
CASSLGQGSGNTIYF
>TRBJ1-1|TRBV28
CASSPSGTVNTEAFF
>TRBJ2-1|TRBV27
CASRGMVSSNEQFF
>TRBJ2-2|TRBV5-1
CASSPTSAGELFF